This TCR beta chain was sequenced for a study of technical replicates of blood from a few donors. Profiling relied on immunoSEQ multiplex PCR, and the TCRdb table lists in-frame clones only, not all of them. Of some 93,000 clones in the sample, 95% were seen once. Looked up from germline, CDR1 is SGHNT and CDR2 is YYREEE (reference sequence). The V end lost 0 bases, the J end lost 1 base, and 4 bases lay between the germline ends. CDR3 size: 13 residues. The chain uses TRBV5-4 and TRBJ1-1, with D hard to call. The TCR originated in a human donor in good health. Sequenced: T cells isolated from PBMCs. The CDR3: CASSLAENTEAFF. The CDR3 DNA reads as TGTGCCAGCAGCTTGGCAGAGAACACTGAAGCTTTCTTT. The full variable domain, its missing parts supplied by reference TRBV5-4 and TRBJ1-1, is ETGVTQSPTHLIKTRGQQVTLRCSSQSGHNTVSWYQQALGQGPQFIFQYYREEENGRGNFPPRFSGLQFPNYSSELNVNALELDDSALYLCASSLAENTEAFFGQGTRLTVV.